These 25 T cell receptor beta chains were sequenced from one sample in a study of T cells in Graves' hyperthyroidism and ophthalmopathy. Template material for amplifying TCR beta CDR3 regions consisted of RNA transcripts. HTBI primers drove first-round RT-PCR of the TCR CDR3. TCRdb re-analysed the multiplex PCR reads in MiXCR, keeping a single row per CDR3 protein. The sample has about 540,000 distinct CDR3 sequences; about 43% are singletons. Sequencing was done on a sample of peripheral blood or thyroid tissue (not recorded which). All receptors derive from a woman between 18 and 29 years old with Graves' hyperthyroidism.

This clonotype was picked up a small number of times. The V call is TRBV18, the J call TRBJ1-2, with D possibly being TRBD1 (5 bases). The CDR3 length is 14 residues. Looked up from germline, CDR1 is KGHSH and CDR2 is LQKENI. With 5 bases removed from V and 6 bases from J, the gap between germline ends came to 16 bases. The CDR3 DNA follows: TGTGCCAGCTCAAGGGACCCCCTATCGGATGGCTACACCTTC. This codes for CASSRDPLSDGYTF.

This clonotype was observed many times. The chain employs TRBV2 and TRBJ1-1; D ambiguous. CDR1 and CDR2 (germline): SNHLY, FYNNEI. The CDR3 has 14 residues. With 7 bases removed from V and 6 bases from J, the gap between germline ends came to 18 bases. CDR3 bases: TGTGCCAGCACCCGCCTTATAGTCAACCCTGAAGCTTTCTTT. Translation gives CASTRLIVNPEAFF.

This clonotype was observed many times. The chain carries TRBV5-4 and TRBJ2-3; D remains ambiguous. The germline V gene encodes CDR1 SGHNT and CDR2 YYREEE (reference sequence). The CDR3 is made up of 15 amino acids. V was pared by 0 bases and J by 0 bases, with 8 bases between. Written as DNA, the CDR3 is TGTGCCAGCAGCTTGGGGGCAGCTAGCACAGATACGCAGTATTTT. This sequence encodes CASSLGAASTDTQYF.

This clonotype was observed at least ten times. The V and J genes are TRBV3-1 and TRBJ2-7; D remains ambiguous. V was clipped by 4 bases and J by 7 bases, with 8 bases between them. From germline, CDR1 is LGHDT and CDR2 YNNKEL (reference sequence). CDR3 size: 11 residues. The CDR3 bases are TGTGCCAGCAGCCCCACCCGGGAGCAGTACTTC. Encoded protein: CASSPTREQYF.

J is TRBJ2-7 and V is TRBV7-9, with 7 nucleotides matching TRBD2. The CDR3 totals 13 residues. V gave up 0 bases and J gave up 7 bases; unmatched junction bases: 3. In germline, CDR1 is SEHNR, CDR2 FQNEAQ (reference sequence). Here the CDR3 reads CASSLASGREQYF. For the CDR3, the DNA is TGTGCCAGCAGCTTAGCCTCCGGGAGGGAGCAGTACTTC.

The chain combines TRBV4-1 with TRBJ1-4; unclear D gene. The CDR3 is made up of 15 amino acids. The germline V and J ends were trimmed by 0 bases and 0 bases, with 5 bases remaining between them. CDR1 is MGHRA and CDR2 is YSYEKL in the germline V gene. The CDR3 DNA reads TGCGCCAGCAGCCAAGAGGTAGCAACTAATGAAAAACTGTTTTTT. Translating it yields CASSQEVATNEKLFF.

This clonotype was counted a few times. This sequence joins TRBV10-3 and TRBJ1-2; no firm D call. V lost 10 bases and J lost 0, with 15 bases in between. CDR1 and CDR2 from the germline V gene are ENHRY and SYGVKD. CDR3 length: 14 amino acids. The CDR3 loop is CASRSLGTNYGYTF. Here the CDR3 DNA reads TGTGCCAGCAGGTCCCTAGGGACTAACTATGGCTACACCTTC.

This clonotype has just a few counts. CDR3 loop: CASSPGGLTEAFF. The CDR3 nucleotides are TGTGCCAGCAGCCCAGGGGGCCTCACTGAAGCTTTCTTT. The rearrangement uses TRBV27 and TRBJ1-1; 8 nucleotides agree with TRBD1. Germline trimming cut 6 bases from V and 4 bases from J; bases unmatched to any gene: 4. This CDR3 is built from 13 residues. The germline CDR1 and CDR2 sequences are MNHEY and SMNVEV (reference sequence).

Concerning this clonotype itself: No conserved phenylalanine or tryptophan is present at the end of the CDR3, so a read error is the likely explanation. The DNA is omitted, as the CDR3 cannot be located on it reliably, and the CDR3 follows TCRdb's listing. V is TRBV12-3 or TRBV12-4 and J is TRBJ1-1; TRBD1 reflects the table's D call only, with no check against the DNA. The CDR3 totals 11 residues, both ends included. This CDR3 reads CASRKGQGAFS.

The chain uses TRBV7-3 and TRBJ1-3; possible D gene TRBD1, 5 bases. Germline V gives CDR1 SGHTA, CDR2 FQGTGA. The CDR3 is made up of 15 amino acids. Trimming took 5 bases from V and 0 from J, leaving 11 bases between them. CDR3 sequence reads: CASSRDGNSGNTIYF. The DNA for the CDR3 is TGTGCCAGCAGCCGGGACGGCAACTCTGGAAACACCATATATTTT.

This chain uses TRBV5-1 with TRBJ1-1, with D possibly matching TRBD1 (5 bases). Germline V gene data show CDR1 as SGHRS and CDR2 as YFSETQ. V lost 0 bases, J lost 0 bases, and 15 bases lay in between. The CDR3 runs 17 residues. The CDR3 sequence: CASSLAQGNVMNTEAFF. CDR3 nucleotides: TGCGCCAGCAGCTTGGCCCAGGGAAATGTTATGAACACTGAAGCTTTCTTT.

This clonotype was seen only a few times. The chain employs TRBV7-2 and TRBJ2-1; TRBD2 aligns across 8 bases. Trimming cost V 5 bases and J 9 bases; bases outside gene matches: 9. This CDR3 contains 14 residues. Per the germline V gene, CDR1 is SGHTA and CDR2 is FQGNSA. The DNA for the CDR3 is TGTGCCAGCAGCACAACCGGGACTAGTATTGAGCAGTTCTTC. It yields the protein CASSTTGTSIEQFF.

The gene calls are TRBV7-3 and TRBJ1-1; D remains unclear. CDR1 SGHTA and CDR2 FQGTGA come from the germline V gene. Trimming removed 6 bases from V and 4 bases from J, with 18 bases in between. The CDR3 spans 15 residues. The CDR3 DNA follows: TGTGCCAGCAGTAGTAGTACAGAGTTTTTCACTGAAGCTTTCTTT. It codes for CASSSSTEFFTEAFF.

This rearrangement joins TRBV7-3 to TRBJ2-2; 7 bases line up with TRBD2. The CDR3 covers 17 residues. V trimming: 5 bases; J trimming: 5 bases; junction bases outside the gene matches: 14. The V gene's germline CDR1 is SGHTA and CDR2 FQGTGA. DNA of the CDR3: TGTGCCAGCAGCGCAGATCTGGCGGGAGTAGGAACCGGGGAGCTGTTTTTT. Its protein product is CASSADLAGVGTGELFF.

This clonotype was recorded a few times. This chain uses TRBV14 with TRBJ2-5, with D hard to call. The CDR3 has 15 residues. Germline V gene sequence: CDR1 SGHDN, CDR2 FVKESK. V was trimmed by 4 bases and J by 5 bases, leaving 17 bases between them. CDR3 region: CASSPAGPSGETQYF. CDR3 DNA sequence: TGTGCCAGCAGCCCCGCTGGTCCGAGTGGGGAGACCCAGTACTTC.

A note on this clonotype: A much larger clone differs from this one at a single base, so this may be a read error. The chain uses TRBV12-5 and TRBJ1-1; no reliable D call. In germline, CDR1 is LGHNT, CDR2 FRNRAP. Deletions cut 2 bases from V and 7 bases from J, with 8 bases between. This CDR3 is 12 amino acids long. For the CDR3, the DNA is TGTGCTAGTGGTTTGTGCCAGGTTGAAGCTTTCTTT. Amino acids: CASGLCQVEAFF.

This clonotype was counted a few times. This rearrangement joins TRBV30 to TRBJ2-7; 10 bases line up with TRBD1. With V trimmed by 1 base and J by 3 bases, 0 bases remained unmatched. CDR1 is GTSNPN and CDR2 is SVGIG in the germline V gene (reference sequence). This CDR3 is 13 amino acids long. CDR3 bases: TGTGCCTGGAGTGGGGACAGGGGCTACGAGCAGTACTTC. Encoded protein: CAWSGDRGYEQYF.

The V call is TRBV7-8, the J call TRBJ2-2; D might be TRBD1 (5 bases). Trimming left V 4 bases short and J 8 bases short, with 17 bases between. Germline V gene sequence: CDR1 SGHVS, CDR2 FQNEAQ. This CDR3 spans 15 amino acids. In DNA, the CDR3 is TGTGCCAGCAGCTCGGAAGGGGCGGTTGGTGGGGAGCTGTTTTTT. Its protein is CASSSEGAVGGELFF. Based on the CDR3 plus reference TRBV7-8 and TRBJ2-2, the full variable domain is GAGVSQSPRYKVAKRGQDVALRCDPISGHVSLFWYQQALGQGPEFLTYFQNEAQLDKSGLPSDRFFAERPEGSVSTLKIQRTQQEDSAVYLCASSSEGAVGGELFFGEGSRLTVL.

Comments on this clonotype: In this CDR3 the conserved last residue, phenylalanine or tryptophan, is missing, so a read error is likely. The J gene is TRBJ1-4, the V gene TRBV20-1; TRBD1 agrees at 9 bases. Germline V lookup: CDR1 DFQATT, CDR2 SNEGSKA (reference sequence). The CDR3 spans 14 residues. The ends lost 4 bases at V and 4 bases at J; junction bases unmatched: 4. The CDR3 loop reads CSAIMGQGNEKLFY. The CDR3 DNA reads TGCAGTGCTATAATGGGACAGGGTAATGAAAAACTGTTTTAT.

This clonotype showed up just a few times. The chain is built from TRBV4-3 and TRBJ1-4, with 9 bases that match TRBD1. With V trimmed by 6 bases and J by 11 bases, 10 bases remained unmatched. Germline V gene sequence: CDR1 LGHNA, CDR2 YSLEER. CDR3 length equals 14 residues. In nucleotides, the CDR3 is TGCGCCAGCAGACAGGGGGCAGCCGGCGGTAAACTGTTTTTT. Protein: CASRQGAAGGKLFF.

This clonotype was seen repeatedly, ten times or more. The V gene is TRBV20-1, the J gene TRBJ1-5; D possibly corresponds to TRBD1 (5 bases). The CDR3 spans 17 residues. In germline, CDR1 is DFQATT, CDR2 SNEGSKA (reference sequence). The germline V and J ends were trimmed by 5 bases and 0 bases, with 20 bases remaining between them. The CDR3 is CSAFRYLDTSSNQPQHF. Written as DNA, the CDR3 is TGCAGTGCTTTCCGATACCTGGACACCTCTAGCAATCAGCCCCAGCATTTT.

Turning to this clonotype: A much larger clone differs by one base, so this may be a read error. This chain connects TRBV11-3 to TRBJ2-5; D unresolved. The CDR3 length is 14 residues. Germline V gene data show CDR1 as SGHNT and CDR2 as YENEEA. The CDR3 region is CASSQVSRRETRYF. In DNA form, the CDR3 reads TGTGCCAGCAGCCAAGTTTCTAGGCGAGAGACCCGGTACTTC.

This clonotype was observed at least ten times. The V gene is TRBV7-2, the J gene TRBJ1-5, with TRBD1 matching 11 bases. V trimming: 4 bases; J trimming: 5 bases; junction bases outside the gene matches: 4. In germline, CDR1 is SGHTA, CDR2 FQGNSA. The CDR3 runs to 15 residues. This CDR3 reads CASSSGQGDHQPQHF. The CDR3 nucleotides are TGTGCCAGCAGCTCGGGACAGGGGGATCATCAGCCCCAGCATTTT.

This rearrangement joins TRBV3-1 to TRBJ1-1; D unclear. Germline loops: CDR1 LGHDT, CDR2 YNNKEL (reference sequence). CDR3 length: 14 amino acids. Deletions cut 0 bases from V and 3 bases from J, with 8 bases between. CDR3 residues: CASSQELLDTEAFF. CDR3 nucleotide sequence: TGTGCCAGCAGCCAAGAGTTACTGGACACTGAAGCTTTCTTT.

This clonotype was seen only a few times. CDR3 sequence (DNA): TGTGCCAGCAGTACCGCGTGGGGCGCGGGAGGGCACCACGAGCAGTACTTC. Protein: CASSTAWGAGGHHEQYF. The V and J genes are TRBV6-2 or TRBV6-3 and TRBJ2-7; 9 bases match TRBD2. CDR3 length: 17 residues. The junction had 16 bases not matched to a gene; V was cut back by 5 bases and J by 5 bases. CDR1 and CDR2 (germline): MNHEY, SVGEGT.